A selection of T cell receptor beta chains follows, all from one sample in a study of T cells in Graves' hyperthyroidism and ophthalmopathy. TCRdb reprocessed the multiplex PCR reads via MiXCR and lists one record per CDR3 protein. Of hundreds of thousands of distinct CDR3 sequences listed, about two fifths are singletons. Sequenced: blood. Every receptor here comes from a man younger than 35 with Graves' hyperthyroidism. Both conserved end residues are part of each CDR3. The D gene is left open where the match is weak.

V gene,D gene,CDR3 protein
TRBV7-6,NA,CASSLMAGQETQYF
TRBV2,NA,CASSEGAHSYEQYF
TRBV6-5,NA,CASSYNGDNEQYF
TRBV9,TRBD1,CASSVDGGQVNTIYF
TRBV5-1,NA,CASSPQGFTGELFF
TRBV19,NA,CASSILTGANYGYTF
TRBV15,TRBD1,CATSRTGDNGELFF
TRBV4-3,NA,CASSQREGMNTEAFF
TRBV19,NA,CASSLGTDYEAFF
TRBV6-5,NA,CASSPVDVTIETQYF
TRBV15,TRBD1,CATGVQGDAGELFF
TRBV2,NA,CASPYEGVLGGVSNQPQHF
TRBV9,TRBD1,CASSVGQGPVTQYF
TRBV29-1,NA,CSVEGLPGVWETQYF